The T cell receptor beta chain described here comes from a study of cytomegalovirus exposure and HLA in healthy donors. The overall study: In a later analysis, the roughly 110 validation repertoires were reported to have used the same platform as the approximately 670 first-cohort repertoires. Whole-study findings and limits: In vitro experiments confirmed that a few CMV-associated chains were specific for CMV antigens.

Germline loops: CDR1 SGHTA, CDR2 FQGNSA. Trimming removed 5 bases at V and 5 bases at J, with 21 bases between. CDR3 length: 16 residues. In regard to this clone: Its target is not known.

The repertoire was sequenced with immunoSEQ multiplex PCR; TCRdb's copy has only in-frame clones and lacks some. The data contain 130,000 or so clones, roughly 89% of them singletons. The chain employs TRBV7-2 and TRBJ1-2; no clear D. The sequencing sample was made of PBMCs. This TCR derives from a man between 25 and 39 years old in good health and CMV-seronegative. The CDR3 protein is CASSPSGPNIVYGYTF. Written as DNA, the CDR3 is TGTGCCAGCAGCCCCTCTGGGCCTAATATCGTTTATGGCTACACCTTC.